The next 10 T cell receptor beta chains were all read from a single sample in a study of T cells expressing NK-cell markers. TCRdb processed the 5' RACE reads again and assigns one entry to each CDR3 protein, with no DNA. Its table lists about 410,000 distinct CDR3 sequences. Material for sequencing was blood T cells: a sorted CD56 or NKG2C T cell subset, CD4+ or CD8+ T cells, or bulk PBMC T cells (not recorded which). The source is a woman between 45 and 65 years old in good health.

This chain links TRBV24-1 with TRBJ2-1; absent DNA, TCRdb's TRBD1 call cannot be checked. The CDR3 has 16 amino acids. CDR1 is KGHDR and CDR2 is SFDVKD in the germline V gene. CDR3 protein: CATSENWGTDYNEQFF.

The rearrangement links TRBV14 to TRBJ2-3. This CDR3 has 16 amino acids. Per germline, CDR1 SGHDN and CDR2 FVKESK. Here the CDR3 reads CASSQYLKASTDTQYF.

This chain links TRBV5-1 with TRBJ2-5; TCRdb selects TRBD1, and the lack of DNA leaves this call unchecked. Looked up from germline, CDR1 is SGHRS and CDR2 is YFSETQ. This CDR3 is 22 amino acids long. This chain's CDR3 is CASSLDRGRVRVARLEKETQYF.

This chain uses TRBV27 with TRBJ2-2; TCRdb selects TRBD2, and the lack of DNA leaves this call unchecked. This CDR3 has 15 residues. Germline CDR1 and CDR2: MNHEY and SMNVEV (reference sequence). The CDR3: CASSRLAGLTGELFF.

The CDR3 spells CSARGGGASGTQETQYF. The rearrangement uses TRBV20-1 and TRBJ2-5; without DNA, the TCRdb call of TRBD2 cannot be checked. Germline CDR1 is DFQATT and CDR2 is SNEGSKA (reference sequence). CDR3 length: 17 residues.

The rearrangement joins TRBV5-1 to TRBJ1-6; the TCRdb D gene call, TRBD1, has no DNA to confirm it. The CDR3 covers 15 residues. The germline V gene has CDR1 SGHRS and CDR2 YFSETQ. CDR3 loop: CASSLEGTANSPLHF. Looking up the rest from reference TRBV5-1 and TRBJ1-6 gives the full variable domain: KAGVTQTPRYLIKTRGQQVTLSCSPISGHRSVSWYQQTPGQGLQFLFEYFSETQRNKGNFPGRFSGRQFSNSRSEMNVSTLELGDSALYLCASSLEGTANSPLHFGNGTRLTVT.

V and J are TRBV5-1 and TRBJ2-3; TCRdb calls TRBD2, which cannot be checked without DNA. This CDR3 is built from 16 residues. CDR1 and CDR2 (germline): SGHRS, YFSETQ. This CDR3 is CASSLAGRETTDTQYF. Together with reference TRBV5-1 and TRBJ2-3, the CDR3 gives the full variable domain: KAGVTQTPRYLIKTRGQQVTLSCSPISGHRSVSWYQQTPGQGLQFLFEYFSETQRNKGNFPGRFSGRQFSNSRSEMNVSTLELGDSALYLCASSLAGRETTDTQYFGPGTRLTVL.

J is TRBJ1-1 and V is TRBV6-1; TCRdb proposes TRBD1, but this gene call is untestable without DNA. The CDR3 is made up of 18 amino acids. The V gene's germline CDR1 is MNHNS and CDR2 SASEGT. Here the CDR3 reads CASSESDAIRDRDTEAFF.

This rearrangement joins TRBV20-1 to TRBJ2-4; checking the TCRdb D call of TRBD1 is not possible without DNA. The V gene's germline CDR1 is DFQATT and CDR2 SNEGSKA (reference sequence). This CDR3 is built from 13 residues. The CDR3 is CSASRDQGGIQYF.

The chain has TRBV5-1 and TRBJ2-1. Germline V gene sequence: CDR1 SGHRS, CDR2 YFSETQ. The length of the CDR3 is 15 residues. Here the CDR3 reads CASSLLGRLGNEQFF.